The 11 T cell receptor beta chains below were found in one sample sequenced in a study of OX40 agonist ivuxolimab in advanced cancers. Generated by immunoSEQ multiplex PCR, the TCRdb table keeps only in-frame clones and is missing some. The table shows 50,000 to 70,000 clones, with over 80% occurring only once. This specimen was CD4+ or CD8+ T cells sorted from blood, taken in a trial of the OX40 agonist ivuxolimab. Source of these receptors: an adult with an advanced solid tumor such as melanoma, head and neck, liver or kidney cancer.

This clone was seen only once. In DNA form, the CDR3 reads TGTGCCAGCAGGCCCGGGACAGGGGAGGGTCAGCCCCAGCATTTT. Translating gives CASRPGTGEGQPQHF. The chain carries TRBV6-5 and TRBJ1-5; TRBD1 matches at 10 bases. CDR3 length equals 15 residues. Germline CDR1 is MNHEY and CDR2 is SVGAGI. Trimming at V came to 6 bases and at J to 6 bases, leaving 8 bases not matched to a gene.

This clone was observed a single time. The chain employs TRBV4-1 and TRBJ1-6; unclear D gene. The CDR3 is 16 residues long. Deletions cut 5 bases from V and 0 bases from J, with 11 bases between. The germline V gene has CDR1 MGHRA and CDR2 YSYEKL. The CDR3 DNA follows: TGCGCCAGCAGCAAGGAATCGAGCTCCTATAATTCACCCCTCCACTTT. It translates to CASSKESSSYNSPLHF.

CDR3 region: CASSSKTGWSEEQYF. CDR3 nucleotide sequence: TGTGCCAGCAGCTCAAAGACAGGCTGGTCTGAAGAGCAGTACTTC. This sequence joins TRBV7-9 and TRBJ2-7, with D possibly TRBD1 on 6 matching bases. This CDR3 has 15 residues. Trimming stripped 4 bases from V and 7 bases from J, with 20 bases between. The germline CDR1 and CDR2 sequences are SEHNR and FQNEAQ (reference sequence).

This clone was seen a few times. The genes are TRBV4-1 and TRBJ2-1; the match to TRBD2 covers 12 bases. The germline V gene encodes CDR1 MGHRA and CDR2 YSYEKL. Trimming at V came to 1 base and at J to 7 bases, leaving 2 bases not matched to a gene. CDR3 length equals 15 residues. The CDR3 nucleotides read TGCGCCAGCAGCCAAGGGACTAGCGGGGTGAATGAGCAGTTCTTC. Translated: CASSQGTSGVNEQFF.

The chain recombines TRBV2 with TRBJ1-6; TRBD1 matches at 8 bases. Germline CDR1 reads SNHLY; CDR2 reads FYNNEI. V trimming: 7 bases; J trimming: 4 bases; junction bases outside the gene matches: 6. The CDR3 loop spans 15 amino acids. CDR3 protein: CASTGTGAYNSPLHF. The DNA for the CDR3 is TGTGCCAGCACCGGGACAGGAGCTTATAATTCACCCCTCCACTTT. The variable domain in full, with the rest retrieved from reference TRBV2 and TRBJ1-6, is EPEVTQTPSHQVTQMGQEVILRCVPISNHLYFYWYRQILGQKVEFLVSFYNNEISEKSEIFDDQFSVERPDGSNFTLKIRSTKLEDSAMYFCASTGTGAYNSPLHFGNGTRLTVT.

The CDR3 DNA is TGTGCCAGCAGCCCGAGGGCGTATCAAGAGACCCAGTACTTC. This gives the protein CASSPRAYQETQYF. The V and J genes are TRBV5-5 and TRBJ2-5; possibly TRBD2 for D (5 bases). In germline, CDR1 is SGHKS, CDR2 YYEKEE (reference sequence). The germline V and J ends were trimmed by 4 bases and 2 bases, with 12 bases remaining between them. The CDR3 contains 14 residues.

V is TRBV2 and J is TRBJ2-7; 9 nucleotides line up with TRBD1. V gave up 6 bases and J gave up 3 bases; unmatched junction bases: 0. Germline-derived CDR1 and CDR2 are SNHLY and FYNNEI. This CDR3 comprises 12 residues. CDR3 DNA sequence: TGTGCCAGCAGGGGACAGGGCTACGAGCAGTACTTC. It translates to CASRGQGYEQYF.

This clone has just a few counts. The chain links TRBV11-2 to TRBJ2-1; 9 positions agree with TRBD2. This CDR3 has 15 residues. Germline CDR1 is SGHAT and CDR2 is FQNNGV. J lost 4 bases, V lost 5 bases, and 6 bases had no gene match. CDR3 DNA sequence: TGTGCCAGCAGCAATCGACTAGCGGATTACAATGAGCAGTTCTTC. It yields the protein CASSNRLADYNEQFF.

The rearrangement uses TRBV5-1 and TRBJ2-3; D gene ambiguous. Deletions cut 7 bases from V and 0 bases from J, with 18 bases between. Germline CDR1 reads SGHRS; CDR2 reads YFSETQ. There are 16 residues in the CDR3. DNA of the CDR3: TGCGCCAGCTGCCGGATGGCCCTAACTAGCACAGATACGCAGTATTTT. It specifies CASCRMALTSTDTQYF.

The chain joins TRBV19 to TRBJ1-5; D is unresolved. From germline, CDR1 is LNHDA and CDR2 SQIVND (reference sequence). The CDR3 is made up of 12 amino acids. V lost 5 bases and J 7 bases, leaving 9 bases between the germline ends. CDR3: CASSGGEQPQHF. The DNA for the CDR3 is TGTGCCAGTAGTGGCGGAGAACAGCCCCAGCATTTT.

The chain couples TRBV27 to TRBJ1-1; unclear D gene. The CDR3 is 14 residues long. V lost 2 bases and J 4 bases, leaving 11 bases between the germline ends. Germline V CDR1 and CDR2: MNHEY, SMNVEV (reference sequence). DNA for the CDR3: TGTGCCAGCAGTTTAGGAAGCGGCGGCACTGAAGCTTTCTTT. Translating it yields CASSLGSGGTEAFF.